This T cell receptor (beta chain) was recorded in a study of T cell responses to AZD1222 COVID-19 vaccine. Clones were sequenced by immunoSEQ multiplex PCR, and TCRdb holds only the in-frame ones, with some missing. The data hold over 150,000 clones, with just over 85% observed a single time. A word on this clone: Its antigen is unknown.

Study-wide results and limits: White British ancestry dominated among donors, who included more females, and clonal diversity was possibly underestimated. AZD1222 recipients seropositive at baseline numbered only five to seven.

The CDR3 length is 18 residues. With V trimmed by 2 bases and J by 1 base, 12 bases remained unmatched. Looked up from germline, CDR1 is MNHEY and CDR2 is SVGEGT. This sequence was found in an adult in good health. The sample was peripheral blood, taken on day 0 of AZD1222 vaccination. This sequence joins TRBV6-2 or TRBV6-3 and TRBJ1-1, with 8 bases matching TRBD1. The CDR3 coding sequence is TGTGCCAGCAGTTACAGAGCCCCGCGACAGGGGAAGAACACTGAAGCTTTCTTT. It translates to CASSYRAPRQGKNTEAFF.